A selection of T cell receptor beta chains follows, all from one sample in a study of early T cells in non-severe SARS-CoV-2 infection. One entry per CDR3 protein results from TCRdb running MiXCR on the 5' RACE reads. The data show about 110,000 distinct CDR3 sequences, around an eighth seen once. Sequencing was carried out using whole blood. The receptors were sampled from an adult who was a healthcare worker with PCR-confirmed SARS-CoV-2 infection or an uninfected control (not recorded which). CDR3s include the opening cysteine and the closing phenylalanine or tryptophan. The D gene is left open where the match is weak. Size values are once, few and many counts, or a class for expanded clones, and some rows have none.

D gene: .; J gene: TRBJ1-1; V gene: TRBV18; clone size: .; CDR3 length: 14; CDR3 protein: CASSLGRGSTEAFF; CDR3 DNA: TGTGCCAGCTCCCTGGGACGGGGGAGCACTGAAGCTTTCTTT
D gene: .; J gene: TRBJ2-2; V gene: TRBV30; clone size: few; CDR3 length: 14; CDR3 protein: CAWSVLIGTGELFF; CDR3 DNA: TGTGCCTGGAGTGTACTAATTGGGACCGGGGAGCTGTTTTTT
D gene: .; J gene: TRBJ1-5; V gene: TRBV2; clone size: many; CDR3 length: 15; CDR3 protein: CASSPDVSSNQPQHF; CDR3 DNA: TGTGCCAGCAGTCCCGACGTATCCAGCAATCAGCCCCAGCATTTT
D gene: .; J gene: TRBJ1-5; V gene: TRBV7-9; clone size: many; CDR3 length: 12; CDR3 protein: CASSSTWWPQHF; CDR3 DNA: TGTGCCAGCAGCTCAACGTGGTGGCCCCAGCATTTT
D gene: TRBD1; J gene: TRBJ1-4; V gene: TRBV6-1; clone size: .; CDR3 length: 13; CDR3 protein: CASSGQGSEKLFF; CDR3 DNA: TGTGCCAGCTCGGGACAGGGGAGTGAAAAACTGTTTTTT
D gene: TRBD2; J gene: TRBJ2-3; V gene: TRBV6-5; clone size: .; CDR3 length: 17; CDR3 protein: CASSYSTGGRGTDTQYF; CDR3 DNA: TGTGCCAGCAGTTACAGTACCGGCGGGAGGGGCACAGATACGCAGTATTTT
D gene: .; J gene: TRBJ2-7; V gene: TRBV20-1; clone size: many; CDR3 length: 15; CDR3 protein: CSARDQGTPSEEQYF; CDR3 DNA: TGCAGTGCTAGAGATCAGGGGACCCCGTCAGAAGAGCAGTACTTC
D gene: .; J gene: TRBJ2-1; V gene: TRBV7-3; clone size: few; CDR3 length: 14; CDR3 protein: CASSPPDSRNEQFF; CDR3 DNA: TGTGCCAGCAGTCCCCCGGACTCACGCAATGAGCAGTTCTTC
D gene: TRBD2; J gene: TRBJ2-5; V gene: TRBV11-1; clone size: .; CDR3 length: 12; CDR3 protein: CASSLGGVTQYF; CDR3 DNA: TGTGCCAGCAGCCTGGGAGGGGTAACCCAGTACTTC
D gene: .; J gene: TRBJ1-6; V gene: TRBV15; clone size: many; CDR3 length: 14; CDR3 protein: CATSTQGLGSPLHF; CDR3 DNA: TGTGCCACCAGCACTCAGGGTTTGGGTTCACCCCTCCACTTT
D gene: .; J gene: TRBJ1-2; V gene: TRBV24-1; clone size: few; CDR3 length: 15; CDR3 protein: CATSDLRGTQSSYTF; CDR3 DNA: TGTGCCACCAGTGATTTGCGGGGGACTCAATCCAGCTACACCTTC
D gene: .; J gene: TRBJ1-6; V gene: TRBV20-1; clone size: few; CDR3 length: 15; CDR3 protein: CSARLIQGMNSPLHF; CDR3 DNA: TGCAGTGCTAGGCTTATACAGGGTATGAATTCACCCCTCCACTTT